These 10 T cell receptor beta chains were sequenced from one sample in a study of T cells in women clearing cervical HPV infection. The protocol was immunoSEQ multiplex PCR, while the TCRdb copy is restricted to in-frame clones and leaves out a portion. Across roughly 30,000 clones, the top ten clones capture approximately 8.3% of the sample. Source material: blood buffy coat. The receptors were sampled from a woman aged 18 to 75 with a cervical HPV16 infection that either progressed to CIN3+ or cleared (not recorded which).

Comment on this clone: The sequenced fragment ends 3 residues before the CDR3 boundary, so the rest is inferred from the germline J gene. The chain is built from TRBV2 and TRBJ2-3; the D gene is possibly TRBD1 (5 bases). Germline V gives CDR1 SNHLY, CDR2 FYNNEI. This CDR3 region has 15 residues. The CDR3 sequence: CASSPSGSWNQPQYF. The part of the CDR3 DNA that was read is TGTGCCAGCAGTCCTTCAGGGTCATGGAATCAGCCG.

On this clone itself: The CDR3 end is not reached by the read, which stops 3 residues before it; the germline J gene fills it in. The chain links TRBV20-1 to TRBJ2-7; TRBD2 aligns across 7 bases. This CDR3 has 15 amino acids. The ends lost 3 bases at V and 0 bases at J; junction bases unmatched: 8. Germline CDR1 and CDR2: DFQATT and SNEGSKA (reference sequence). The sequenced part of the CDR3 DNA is TGCAGTGCTAGGCTGGGACTAACGAGCTCCTACGAG. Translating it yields CSARLGLTSSYE. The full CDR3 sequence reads CSARLGLTSSYEQYF.

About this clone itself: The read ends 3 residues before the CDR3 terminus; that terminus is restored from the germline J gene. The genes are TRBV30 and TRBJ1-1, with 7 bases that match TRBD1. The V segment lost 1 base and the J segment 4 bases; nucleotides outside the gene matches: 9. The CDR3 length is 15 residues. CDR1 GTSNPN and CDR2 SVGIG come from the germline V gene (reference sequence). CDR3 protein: CAWSDYRGRATEAFF. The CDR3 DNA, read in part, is TGTGCCTGGAGTGACTACAGGGGTAGGGCCACTGAA.

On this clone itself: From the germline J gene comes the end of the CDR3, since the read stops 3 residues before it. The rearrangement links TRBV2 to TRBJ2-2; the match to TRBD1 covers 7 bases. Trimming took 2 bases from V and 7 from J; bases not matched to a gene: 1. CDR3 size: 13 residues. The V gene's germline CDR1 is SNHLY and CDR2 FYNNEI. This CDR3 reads CASSEQGVGELFF. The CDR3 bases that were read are TGTGCCAGCAGTGAACAGGGGGTCGGGGAG.

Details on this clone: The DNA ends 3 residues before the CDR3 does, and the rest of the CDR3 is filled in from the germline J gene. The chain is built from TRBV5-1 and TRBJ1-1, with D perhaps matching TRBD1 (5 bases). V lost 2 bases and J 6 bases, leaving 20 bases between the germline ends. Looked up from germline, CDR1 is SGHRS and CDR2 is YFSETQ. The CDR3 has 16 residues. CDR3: CASSLLFTPGGAEAFF. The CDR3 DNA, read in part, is TGCGCCAGCAGCTTATTATTCACCCCGGGGGGGGCTGAA.

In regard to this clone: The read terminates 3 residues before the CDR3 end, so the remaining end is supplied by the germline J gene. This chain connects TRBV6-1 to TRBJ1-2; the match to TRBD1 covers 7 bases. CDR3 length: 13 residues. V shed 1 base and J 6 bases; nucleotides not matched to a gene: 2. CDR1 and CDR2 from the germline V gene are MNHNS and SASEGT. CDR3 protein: CASSEGDRHGYTF. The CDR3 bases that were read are TGTGCCAGCAGTGAAGGGGACAGACATGGC.

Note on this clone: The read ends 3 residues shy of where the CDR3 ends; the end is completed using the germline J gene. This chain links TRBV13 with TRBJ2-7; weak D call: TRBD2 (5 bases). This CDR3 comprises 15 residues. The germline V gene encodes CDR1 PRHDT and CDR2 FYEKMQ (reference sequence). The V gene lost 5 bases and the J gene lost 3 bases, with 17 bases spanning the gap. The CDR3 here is CASSPRAETLYEQYF. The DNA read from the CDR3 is TGTGCCAGCAGCCCGAGAGCGGAAACTCTCTACGAG.

The CDR3 DNA, read in part, is TGTGCCAGCAGCTTAGAGCCAGGCTCCTACAATGAG. Translation gives CASSLEPGSYNE. The complete CDR3 reads CASSLEPGSYNEQFF. The chain uses TRBV11-2 and TRBJ2-1; D is uncertain. The CDR3 goes on 3 residues after the read ends, and that part is filled in from the germline J gene. Germline CDR1 and CDR2: SGHAT and FQNNGV. The CDR3 totals 15 residues. The V and J ends lost 0 bases and 0 bases respectively, with 6 bases between them.

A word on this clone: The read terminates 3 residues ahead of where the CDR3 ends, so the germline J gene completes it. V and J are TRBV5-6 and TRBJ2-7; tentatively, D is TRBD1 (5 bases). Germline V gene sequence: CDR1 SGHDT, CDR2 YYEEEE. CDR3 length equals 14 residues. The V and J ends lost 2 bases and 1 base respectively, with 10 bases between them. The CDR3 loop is CASSFGQGSYEQYF. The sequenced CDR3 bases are TGTGCCAGCAGCTTTGGGCAGGGATCCTACGAG.

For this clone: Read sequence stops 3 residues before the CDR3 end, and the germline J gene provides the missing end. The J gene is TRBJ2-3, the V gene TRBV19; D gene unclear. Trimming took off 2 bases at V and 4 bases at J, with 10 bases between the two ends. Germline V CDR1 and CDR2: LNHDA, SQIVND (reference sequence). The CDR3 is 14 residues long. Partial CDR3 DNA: TGTGCCAGTAGTATATATGATCCGGCAGATACG. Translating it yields CASSIYDPADT. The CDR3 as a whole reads CASSIYDPADTQYF.